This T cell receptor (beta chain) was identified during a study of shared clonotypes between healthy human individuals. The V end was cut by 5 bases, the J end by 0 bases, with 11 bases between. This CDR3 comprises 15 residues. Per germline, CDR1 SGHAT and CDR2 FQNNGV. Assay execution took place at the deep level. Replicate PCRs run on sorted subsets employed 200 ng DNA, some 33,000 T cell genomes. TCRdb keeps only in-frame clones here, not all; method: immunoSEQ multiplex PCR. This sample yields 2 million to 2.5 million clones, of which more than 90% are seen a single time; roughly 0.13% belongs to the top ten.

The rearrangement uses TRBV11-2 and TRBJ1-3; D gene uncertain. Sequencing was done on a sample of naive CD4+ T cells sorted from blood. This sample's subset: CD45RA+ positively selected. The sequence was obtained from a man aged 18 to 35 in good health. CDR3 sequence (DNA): TGTGCCAGCAGCCCAGTCTTGGGCTCTGGAAACACCATATATTTT. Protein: CASSPVLGSGNTIYF.